Presented here are 21 T cell receptor beta chains from one specimen sequenced in a study of regulatory T cells in long-lasting Graves disease. Time point here: newly diagnosed GD, antithyroid drugs for less than 3 months. Preparation of the TCR library used RNA extracted from PBMCs. Combining iRepertoire HTBI primers with Arm-PCR of CDR3 regions, the authors built TCR beta libraries. TCRdb reanalysed the multiplex PCR reads using MiXCR and keeps one entry per CDR3 protein. The data contain roughly 520,000 distinct CDR3 sequences, around 13% of them singletons. The data were also submitted as part of a second study, on T cells in Graves' hyperthyroidism and ophthalmopathy.

The sample was peripheral blood mononuclear cells (PBMCs), taken at new diagnosis, from a patient treated with antithyroid drugs. The receptors shown here come from a woman aged 25-40 years with Graves disease.

The V and J genes are TRBV6-2 or TRBV6-3 and TRBJ2-3; D possibly corresponds to TRBD2 (7 bases). CDR3 length: 16 residues. Trimming removed 6 bases at V and 4 bases at J, with 20 bases between. Germline V CDR1 and CDR2: MNHEY, SVGEGT. The CDR3 here is CASSPLRGAGADTQYF. The CDR3 nucleotides read TGTGCCAGCAGCCCCCTCCGGGGGGCAGGCGCAGATACGCAGTATTTT.

The table lists this clonotype with a few counts. This sequence joins TRBV7-9 and TRBJ1-2; no clear D. V shed 2 bases and J shed 0 bases, with 13 bases lying between them. Germline-derived CDR1 and CDR2 are SEHNR and FQNEAQ (reference sequence). The CDR3 extends over 16 amino acids. This chain's CDR3 is CASSLIPDGANYGYTF. Here the CDR3 DNA reads TGTGCCAGCAGCTTAATACCCGACGGGGCTAACTATGGCTACACCTTC.

This clonotype was detected a few times. This chain connects TRBV19 to TRBJ1-2; TRBD1 might be the D (5 bases). Germline lookup yields CDR1 LNHDA and CDR2 SQIVND (reference sequence). V lost 3 bases and J lost 4, with 9 bases in between. CDR3 length: 13 amino acids. The CDR3, as DNA: TGTGCCAGTAGTATGGGGCACTTCTATGGCTACACCTTC. This encodes CASSMGHFYGYTF.

This clonotype was recorded only once. The rearrangement uses TRBV27 and TRBJ1-1; D uncertain. Per the germline V gene, CDR1 is MNHEY and CDR2 is SMNVEV (reference sequence). This CDR3 contains 12 residues. Deletions cut 5 bases from V and 7 bases from J, with 11 bases between. The CDR3 DNA reads as TGTGCCAGCAGTCCTATCCCGATTGAAGCTTTCTTT. Its protein product is CASSPIPIEAFF.

Comment on this clonotype: Compared with germline, one end of the junction differs, possibly owing to a read error. V gene TRBV28 combines with J gene TRBJ2-2, with a tentative D call TRBD2 (6 bases). CDR1 is MDHEN and CDR2 is SYDVKM in the germline V gene. The CDR3 is 15 residues long. The DNA for the CDR3 is TGTGCCAGCAGAACCGACATAACGAACACCGGGGGGCTGTTTTTT. The encoded protein is CASRTDITNTGGLFF.

Comments on this clonotype: At one end the junction does not follow the germline gene, possibly because of a read error. The chain is built from TRBV20-1 and TRBJ2-5; 11 bases are shared with TRBD2. The CDR3 is 17 amino acids. Looked up from germline, CDR1 is DFQATT and CDR2 is SNEGSKA (reference sequence). This CDR3 is CSAQGLAGPIVTYEQCF. In DNA form, the CDR3 reads TGTAGTGCTCAAGGACTAGCGGGCCCGATAGTTACTTACGAGCAGTGCTTC.

This clonotype was observed at least ten times. The V gene is TRBV28, the J gene TRBJ2-1; maybe TRBD2 (6 bases). The germline gives CDR1 MDHEN, CDR2 SYDVKM. V lost 2 bases to trimming and J lost 7 bases, with 24 bases between them. The CDR3 is made up of 18 amino acids. The CDR3 is CASSLGGRDSSRRNEQFF. CDR3 sequence (DNA): TGTGCCAGCAGTTTAGGGGGAAGGGACTCATCCCGACGGAATGAGCAGTTCTTC.

The chain combines TRBV7-9 with TRBJ2-1; 10 bases line up with TRBD1. Germline V gene sequence: CDR1 SEHNR, CDR2 FQNEAQ (reference sequence). The length of the CDR3 is 15 residues. J was trimmed by 6 bases and V by 4 bases; bases with no gene match: 6. The CDR3 nucleotides read TGTGCCAGCAGCTCCCGGACAGGGGGTAGCAATGAGCAGTTCTTC. This sequence encodes CASSSRTGGSNEQFF.

This rearrangement joins TRBV2 to TRBJ2-2, with 10 bases fitting TRBD2. The V gene's germline CDR1 is SNHLY and CDR2 FYNNEI. This CDR3 has 17 amino acids. V was pared by 6 bases and J by 6 bases, with 13 bases of the junction left unmatched. The CDR3 DNA reads TGTGCCAGCAGAAGAATTCTAGCGGGAGATAGAGCCGGGGAGCTGTTTTTT. Encoded protein: CASRRILAGDRAGELFF.

This clonotype was seen ten or more times. The chain is built from TRBV10-3 and TRBJ1-1, with a weak D call TRBD1 (6 bases). Trimming pared 4 bases from V and 5 bases from J, leaving 26 bases between. The length of the CDR3 is 18 residues. The germline V gene has CDR1 ENHRY and CDR2 SYGVKD. The CDR3 sequence: CAISGPGTIRGLGTEAFF. The CDR3 DNA reads as TGTGCCATCAGTGGTCCCGGGACAATTAGGGGCCTGGGGACTGAAGCTTTCTTT.

The chain carries TRBV28 and TRBJ2-3; 16 positions agree with TRBD2. This CDR3 has 18 residues. V trimming: 6 bases; J trimming: 0 bases; junction bases outside the gene matches: 6. Germline V CDR1 and CDR2: MDHEN, SYDVKM. CDR3 bases: TGTGCCAGCAGGGGACTAGCGGGAGGGCCTGTAAGCACAGATACGCAGTATTTT. Residues: CASRGLAGGPVSTDTQYF.

This clonotype has a handful of counts. The V and J genes are TRBV20-1 and TRBJ2-1; D is possibly TRBD1 or TRBD2 (5 bases each). Trimming took off 1 base at V and 13 bases at J, with 23 bases between the two ends. Looked up from germline, CDR1 is DFQATT and CDR2 is SNEGSKA (reference sequence). The CDR3 contains 15 residues. The CDR3 loop reads CSARVRAAARETQFF. The CDR3, as DNA: TGCAGTGCTAGAGTCAGGGCGGCGGCGAGGGAGACCCAGTTCTTC.

This clonotype was seen at least ten times. The chain is built from TRBV6-5 and TRBJ2-7; D call uncertain. CDR3 size: 16 residues. Deletions cut 2 bases from V and 3 bases from J, with 17 bases between. The germline CDR1 and CDR2 sequences are MNHEY and SVGAGI. The CDR3 sequence is CASSYGSGLKRYEQYF. CDR3 sequence (DNA): TGTGCCAGCAGTTACGGGTCGGGTCTAAAACGCTACGAGCAGTACTTC.

This clonotype was counted a few times. J is TRBJ1-6 and V is TRBV14; no firm D call. The CDR3 totals 14 residues. V lost 3 bases to trimming and J lost 7 bases, with 10 bases between them. CDR1 is SGHDN and CDR2 is FVKESK in the germline V gene. The CDR3 DNA follows: TGTGCCAGCAGCCACTGGGATATGAATTCACCCCTCCACTTT. Encoded protein: CASSHWDMNSPLHF.

This clonotype was detected only a few times. The chain employs TRBV4-1 and TRBJ1-3; no reliable D call. V gave up 1 base and J gave up 2 bases, with 9 bases separating them. CDR1 and CDR2 from the germline V gene are MGHRA and YSYEKL. The CDR3 runs 15 residues. The CDR3 reads CASSQVGTAGNTIYF. CDR3 sequence (DNA): TGCGCCAGCAGCCAAGTCGGAACTGCTGGAAACACCATATATTTT.

Ten or more counts support this clonotype. The DNA for the CDR3 is TGTGCCAGCAGCTTATCCGGGCGGAACACTGAAGCTTTCTTT. Translated: CASSLSGRNTEAFF. J is TRBJ1-1 and V is TRBV7-2; D is unclear. This CDR3 has 14 residues. Germline CDR1 reads SGHTA; CDR2 reads FQGNSA. Trimming shortened V by 2 bases and J by 1 base, and 8 bases separated the two germline ends.

The chain is built from TRBV9 and TRBJ2-2; 12 positions match TRBD2. Germline V gene sequence: CDR1 SGDLS, CDR2 YYNGEE. CDR3 size: 19 residues. Trimming removed 4 bases from V and 3 bases from J; junction bases left unmatched: 13. The CDR3 nucleotides are TGTGCCAGCAGCTCGGGGCTAGCGGGAGGGGTTCCGGACACCGGGGAGCTGTTTTTT. Translation gives CASSSGLAGGVPDTGELFF.

This clonotype was picked up many times. The chain carries TRBV2 and TRBJ2-7; D may be TRBD1 (5 bases). Germline CDR1 reads SNHLY; CDR2 reads FYNNEI. The length of the CDR3 is 14 residues. Trimming removed 7 bases at V and 6 bases at J, with 19 bases between. The CDR3 sequence is CASTSTGKRREQYF. CDR3 nucleotides: TGTGCCAGCACATCTACAGGAAAAAGGCGCGAGCAGTACTTC.

There are many counts of this clonotype. The chain uses TRBV5-5 and TRBJ1-5, with D tentatively TRBD1 (5 bases). This CDR3 has 14 residues. CDR1 is SGHKS and CDR2 is YYEKEE in the germline V gene (reference sequence). V lost 0 bases, J lost 5 bases, and 9 bases lay in between. CDR3 bases: TGTGCCAGCAGCTTGGATGGGGGGGATCAGCCCCAGCATTTT. Translating it yields CASSLDGGDQPQHF.

This rearrangement joins TRBV3-1 to TRBJ1-3; D possibly corresponds to TRBD1 (5 bases). Germline CDR1 is LGHDT and CDR2 is YNNKEL (reference sequence). CDR3 length: 15 residues. The V end lost 5 bases, the J end lost 1 base, and 12 bases lay between the germline ends. The CDR3 sequence: CASSLSGWSGNTIYF. In DNA form, the CDR3 reads TGTGCCAGCAGCTTGTCAGGGTGGTCTGGAAACACCATATATTTT.

This sequence joins TRBV13 and TRBJ2-4; no reliable D call. CDR1 PRHDT and CDR2 FYEKMQ come from the germline V gene (reference sequence). V was cut by 5 bases and J by 1 base, with 12 bases left in between. This CDR3 spans 15 amino acids. CDR3 sequence (DNA): TGTGCCAGCAGCCCCTTCGTCGGGGCCAAAAACATTCAGTACTTC. The encoded protein is CASSPFVGAKNIQYF.